Below, 31 T cell receptor beta chains from the same sample are listed, as sequenced in a study of blood T cell repertoires in COVID-19. Assay: immunoSEQ multiplex PCR; the TCRdb copy retains only in-frame clones and omits some. The sample records tens of thousands of clones, roughly 87% being singletons. Specimen: peripheral blood. Receptors were obtained from a woman older than 75 with acute or convalescent COVID-19.

This chain links TRBV27 with TRBJ2-1; 10 nucleotides align to TRBD1. Trimming removed 3 bases from V and 6 bases from J; junction bases left unmatched: 2. The CDR3 contains 14 residues. The V gene's germline CDR1 is MNHEY and CDR2 SMNVEV (reference sequence). CDR3 bases: TGTGCCAGCAGTTTCCGGACAGGGGGCAATGAGCAGTTCTTC. Its protein is CASSFRTGGNEQFF.

The chain has TRBV13 and TRBJ2-7, with TRBD2 matching over 13 bases. There are 17 residues in the CDR3. Trimming removed 6 bases from V and 0 bases from J; junction bases left unmatched: 8. The germline CDR1 and CDR2 sequences are PRHDT and FYEKMQ (reference sequence). The CDR3 DNA reads as TGTGCCAGCAGTAGTGGACTAGCGGGGGCGAACTCCTACGAGCAGTACTTC. Translation: CASSSGLAGANSYEQYF.

J is TRBJ1-1 and V is TRBV18, with D possibly TRBD1 on 6 matching bases. V was shortened by 5 bases and J by 1 base, with 11 bases between the two germline ends. The CDR3 spans 14 residues. Germline V CDR1 and CDR2: KGHSH, LQKENI. This CDR3 reads CASSSTGRNTEAFF. CDR3 sequence (DNA): TGTGCCAGCTCATCAACAGGGCGGAACACTGAAGCTTTCTTT.

The chain recombines TRBV5-6 with TRBJ2-1; tentative D call: TRBD2 (5 bases). CDR3 length: 17 residues. In germline, CDR1 is SGHDT, CDR2 YYEEEE. V lost 4 bases, J lost 0 bases, and 17 bases lay in between. The CDR3 region is CASSLNIGVSSYNEQFF. CDR3 nucleotide sequence: TGTGCCAGCAGCCTGAACATCGGGGTAAGCTCCTACAATGAGCAGTTCTTC.

This chain connects TRBV7-8 to TRBJ2-7; D remains unclear. The CDR3 has 13 amino acids. V was cut by 4 bases and J by 9 bases, with 16 bases left in between. Germline lookup yields CDR1 SGHVS and CDR2 FQNEAQ. CDR3 DNA: TGTGCCAGCAGCTCCCCTTCTAGTGTAGGGCAGTACTTC. It is translated as CASSSPSSVGQYF.

The chain is built from TRBV10-3 and TRBJ2-5, with a possible D match to TRBD1 (6 bases). Germline lookup yields CDR1 ENHRY and CDR2 SYGVKD. With 2 bases removed from V and 5 bases from J, the gap between germline ends came to 9 bases. The CDR3 is made up of 13 amino acids. The CDR3 spells CAISEPDSETQYF. The CDR3 coding sequence is TGTGCCATCAGTGAGCCGGACAGCGAGACCCAGTACTTC.

V gene TRBV7-8 combines with J gene TRBJ2-2, with D hard to call. CDR1 is SGHVS and CDR2 is FQNEAQ in the germline V gene. The CDR3 loop spans 15 amino acids. The V end lost 5 bases, the J end lost 1 base, and 11 bases lay between the germline ends. The CDR3 protein is CASSTWSGNTGELFF. CDR3 coding DNA: TGTGCCAGCAGCACGTGGTCGGGGAACACCGGGGAGCTGTTTTTT.

The CDR3 is CASSPLNPSGANEQFF. CDR3 DNA: TGTGCCAGTAGTCCCTTAAACCCGAGCGGGGCCAATGAGCAGTTCTTC. V and J are TRBV19 and TRBJ2-1; 7 bases agree with TRBD2. V lost 5 bases to trimming and J lost 6 bases; unmatched junction nucleotides: 13. The germline V gene has CDR1 LNHDA and CDR2 SQIVND (reference sequence). The CDR3 totals 16 residues.

This chain joins TRBV18 and TRBJ1-5, with D possibly being TRBD1 (6 bases). The CDR3 covers 16 residues. V lost 6 bases, J lost 0 bases, and 15 bases lay in between. Germline-derived CDR1 and CDR2 are KGHSH and LQKENI. CDR3 in DNA: TGTGCCAGCTCCACCACAGGCAGGGGTAGCAATCAGCCCCAGCATTTT. Translated: CASSTTGRGSNQPQHF.

J is TRBJ2-4 and V is TRBV5-1; D may be TRBD1 (6 bases). The CDR3 loop spans 17 amino acids. Trimming cost V 0 bases and J 0 bases, with 13 bases left between them. The germline gives CDR1 SGHRS, CDR2 YFSETQ. CDR3 residues: CASSLDGQILAKNIQYF. The DNA of the CDR3 is TGCGCCAGCAGCTTGGATGGACAGATACTAGCCAAAAACATTCAGTACTTC.

This clone was counted a single time. V is TRBV6-5 and J is TRBJ2-2; D gene unclear. The germline gives CDR1 MNHEY, CDR2 SVGAGI. The CDR3 extends over 15 amino acids. V dropped 0 bases and J dropped 1 base, with 6 bases sitting between them. The CDR3 bases are TGTGCCAGCAGTTACTCTGAGGTGAACACCGGGGAGCTGTTTTTT. It encodes CASSYSEVNTGELFF.

This chain joins TRBV14 and TRBJ2-3; D call uncertain. V shed 4 bases and J shed 5 bases, with 19 bases lying between them. Germline V gene lookup returns CDR1 SGHDN and CDR2 FVKESK. The CDR3 runs 16 residues. The CDR3, as DNA: TGTGCCAGCAGCCGTACTGTAAACCCGCTTGTAGATACGCAGTATTTT. It is translated as CASSRTVNPLVDTQYF.

This chain connects TRBV6-5 to TRBJ1-2, with 8 positions matching TRBD1. This CDR3 spans 15 amino acids. Trimming cost V 5 bases and J 5 bases; bases outside gene matches: 10. In germline, CDR1 is MNHEY, CDR2 SVGAGI. DNA of the CDR3: TGTGCCAGCAGTCAAACCTTTACAGGGGGTTATGGCTACACCTTC. Translation gives CASSQTFTGGYGYTF.

The V and J genes are TRBV7-2 and TRBJ2-7, with D tentatively TRBD1 (6 bases). The germline V and J ends were trimmed by 1 base and 3 bases, with 13 bases remaining between them. Germline values: CDR1 SGHTA, CDR2 FQGNSA. CDR3 length: 15 residues. Written as DNA, the CDR3 is TGTGCCAGCAGCTTAGTAGGGGGTCAGTACTACGAGCAGTACGTC. Encoded protein: CASSLVGGQYYEQYV.

The chain combines TRBV2 with TRBJ1-4; 9 positions agree with TRBD1. Germline values: CDR1 SNHLY, CDR2 FYNNEI. Trimming at V came to 6 bases and at J to 0 bases, leaving 2 bases not matched to a gene. CDR3 size: 15 residues. The CDR3 region has the DNA TGTGCCAGCAGAAGGGACAGGGCAACTAATGAAAAACTGTTTTTT. Translated, it gives CASRRDRATNEKLFF.

The genes are TRBV10-2 and TRBJ2-7, with 11 bases aligning to TRBD1. This CDR3 has 16 amino acids. The junction had 9 bases not matched to a gene; V was cut back by 4 bases and J by 4 bases. Germline V lookup: CDR1 WSHSY, CDR2 SAAADI. The DNA for the CDR3 is TGCGCCAGCAGTGCCGGGGGTGGGACAGGGGGATACGAGCAGTACTTC. It translates to CASSAGGGTGGYEQYF.

V gene TRBV6-2 or TRBV6-3 combines with J gene TRBJ2-2, with 13 nucleotides matching TRBD2. The CDR3 has 17 amino acids. Germline loops: CDR1 MNHEY, CDR2 SVGEGT. Trimming at V came to 2 bases and at J to 6 bases, leaving 6 bases not matched to a gene. The CDR3 DNA follows: TGTGCCAGCAGTTACACTAGCGGGGGGGCGAAGTCCGGGGAGCTGTTTTTT. It codes for CASSYTSGGAKSGELFF.

V is TRBV6-5 and J is TRBJ1-2; D gene unclear. The CDR3 has 13 residues. Trimming stripped 9 bases from V and 1 base from J, with 12 bases between. Germline V gene lookup returns CDR1 MNHEY and CDR2 SVGAGI. The CDR3: CASQLSGNYGYTF. CDR3 coding DNA: TGTGCCAGTCAACTTAGCGGTAACTATGGCTACACCTTC.

This chain joins TRBV19 and TRBJ1-6; 7 bases are a match to TRBD1. Germline assignment: CDR1 LNHDA and CDR2 SQIVND (reference sequence). The CDR3 extends over 15 amino acids. V gave up 7 bases and J gave up 7 bases; unmatched junction bases: 10. CDR3 sequence (DNA): TGTGCCAGTACAACGACGGGACAGAGAAATTCACCCCTCCACTTT. Its translation is CASTTTGQRNSPLHF.

The V and J genes are TRBV4-2 and TRBJ2-7; TRBD2 matches at 8 bases. The CDR3 covers 15 residues. After removal of 3 bases from V and 4 bases from J, the junction contained 8 bases not matched to a gene. Germline V gives CDR1 LGHNA, CDR2 YNFKEQ. In DNA, the CDR3 is TGTGCCAGCAGCCAGGGACTAGGGGACGTATACGAGCAGTACGTC. It translates to CASSQGLGDVYEQYV.

The chain joins TRBV5-1 to TRBJ2-3; 10 nucleotides match TRBD2. This CDR3 contains 15 residues. The V gene end was trimmed by 5 bases and the J gene end by 0 bases; junction bases not matched to a gene: 3. From germline, CDR1 is SGHRS and CDR2 YFSETQ. In DNA form, the CDR3 reads TGCGCCAGCAGGCTAGCGGGGGATAGCACAGATACGCAGTATTTT. It is translated as CASRLAGDSTDTQYF. Drawing the rest from reference TRBV5-1 and TRBJ2-3, the complete variable domain is KAGVTQTPRYLIKTRGQQVTLSCSPISGHRSVSWYQQTPGQGLQFLFEYFSETQRNKGNFPGRFSGRQFSNSRSEMNVSTLELGDSALYLCASRLAGDSTDTQYFGPGTRLTVL.

The chain couples TRBV28 to TRBJ1-5; unclear D gene. Germline-derived CDR1 and CDR2 are MDHEN and SYDVKM. The ends were cut back, 7 bases at V and 4 bases at J, with 11 bases in the middle. CDR3 length: 13 residues. This CDR3 reads CASTPVSNQPQHF. In DNA, the CDR3 is TGTGCCAGCACCCCCGTGTCTAATCAGCCCCAGCATTTT.

The genes are TRBV30 and TRBJ1-4; 7 bases line up with TRBD1. Germline V gives CDR1 GTSNPN, CDR2 SVGIG (reference sequence). V lost 1 base to trimming and J lost 3 bases; unmatched junction nucleotides: 5. The CDR3 length is 15 residues. The CDR3 nucleotides read TGTGCCTGGAGTGCCCGGACAGGCGCTAATGAAAAACTGTTTTTT. This translates into CAWSARTGANEKLFF.

This rearrangement joins TRBV28 to TRBJ1-2; perhaps TRBD1 as D (5 bases). The V and J ends lost 4 bases and 13 bases respectively, with 16 bases between them. The CDR3 sequence is 12 residues long. The germline V gene encodes CDR1 MDHEN and CDR2 SYDVKM. CDR3 residues: CASSSELLGLTF. The DNA of the CDR3 is TGTGCCAGCAGTTCAGAGCTATTGGGGCTCACCTTC.

The V call is TRBV28, the J call TRBJ1-1, with 7 bases fitting TRBD1. This CDR3 has 14 residues. The V and J ends lost 6 bases and 1 base, in that order; junction bases with no gene match: 5. Germline V gives CDR1 MDHEN, CDR2 SYDVKM. CDR3 DNA sequence: TGTGCCAGCAGACCCGGGACAGCGAACACTGAAGCTTTCTTT. Translation gives CASRPGTANTEAFF. The whole variable domain, filled in from reference TRBV28 and TRBJ1-1, reads DVKVTQSSRYLVKRTGEKVFLECVQDMDHENMFWYRQDPGLGLRLIYFSYDVKMKEKGDIPEGYSVSREKKERFSLILESASTNQTSMYLCASRPGTANTEAFFGQGTRLTVV.

CDR3 nucleotides: TGTGCCAGTAGTATGGGACTAGCGGGGGGACGGGATACGCAGTATTTT. Protein product: CASSMGLAGGRDTQYF. The chain combines TRBV19 with TRBJ2-3; 15 bases line up with TRBD2. The CDR3 runs to 16 residues. Germline-derived CDR1 and CDR2 are LNHDA and SQIVND (reference sequence). V shed 3 bases, J shed 6 bases, and the junction held 4 bases outside the gene matches.

The chain uses TRBV18 and TRBJ1-3, with D unresolved. The CDR3 is made up of 16 amino acids. With 2 bases removed from V and 0 bases from J, the gap between germline ends came to 11 bases. From germline, CDR1 is KGHSH and CDR2 LQKENI. CDR3 in amino acids: CASSPSIDTSGNTIYF. In DNA, the CDR3 is TGTGCCAGCTCACCATCAATCGACACCTCTGGAAACACCATATATTTT.

The chain joins TRBV6-1 to TRBJ1-2; D gene unclear. Trimming pared 2 bases from V and 3 bases from J, leaving 10 bases between. This CDR3 contains 14 residues. Germline V gene sequence: CDR1 MNHNS, CDR2 SASEGT. The CDR3 sequence is CASSELYRDYGYTF. In DNA, the CDR3 is TGTGCCAGCAGTGAATTGTACCGAGACTATGGCTACACCTTC.

V is TRBV27 and J is TRBJ1-5; TRBD1 aligns across 11 bases. With V trimmed by 6 bases and J by 1 base, 20 bases remained unmatched. Germline assignment: CDR1 MNHEY and CDR2 SMNVEV (reference sequence). CDR3 size: 21 residues. The CDR3 DNA sequence: TGTGCCAGCAGCCCAAAGTTAGGTATCGGACAGGGGGCCCGAAGCAATCAGCCCCAGCATTTT. Translated, it gives CASSPKLGIGQGARSNQPQHF.

This chain connects TRBV19 to TRBJ2-6; TRBD1 agrees at 10 bases. CDR3 length equals 17 residues. Germline-derived CDR1 and CDR2 are LNHDA and SQIVND (reference sequence). V was clipped by 5 bases and J by 1 base; unmatched bases: 5. The chain's CDR3 is CASSEGQGESGANVLTF. CDR3 bases: TGTGCCAGTAGTGAAGGACAGGGGGAATCTGGGGCCAACGTCCTGACTTTC. Full variable domain (outside the CDR3, taken from reference TRBV19 and TRBJ2-6): DGGITQSPKYLFRKEGQNVTLSCEQNLNHDAMYWYRQDPGQGLRLIYYSQIVNDFQKGDIAEGYSVSREKKESFPLTVTSAQKNPTAFYLCASSEGQGESGANVLTFGAGSRLTVL.

The genes are TRBV5-1 and TRBJ2-2; 7 positions agree with TRBD2. The CDR3 sequence is 17 residues long. In germline, CDR1 is SGHRS, CDR2 YFSETQ. J gave up 6 bases and V 4 bases, and 15 bases lay outside the gene matches. The CDR3 DNA reads as TGCGCCAGCAGCGCCTTTACTAGCGAGGTAGTTGCCGGGGAGCTGTTTTTT. As protein: CASSAFTSEVVAGELFF.